This T cell receptor beta chain was sequenced in a study of T cells in Graves' hyperthyroidism and ophthalmopathy. Broader study findings: Separating ophthalmopathy from stable hyperthyroidism was achieved by a 13 V-J model.

The sample holds many counts of this clonotype. What it binds is unknown. This CDR3 contains 15 residues. V lost 2 bases and J lost 0, with 10 bases in between. The V gene's germline CDR1 is LGHDT and CDR2 YNNKEL (reference sequence). Regions amplified from RNA transcripts were the TCR beta CDR3 regions. Using the HTBI primer set, a first-round RT-PCR was run on the TCR CDR3. One entry per CDR3 protein results from TCRdb running MiXCR on the multiplex PCR reads. The data contain around 690,000 distinct CDR3 sequences, around 21% of them singletons. Sequencing input: blood. V gene TRBV3-1 combines with J gene TRBJ1-1; D call uncertain. This receptor was identified in a young man with Graves' ophthalmopathy. The CDR3 region has the DNA TGTGCCAGCAGCCAATCGACAACAATGAACACTGAAGCTTTCTTT. Amino acids: CASSQSTTMNTEAFF. Combining the CDR3 with reference TRBV3-1 and TRBJ1-1 gives the whole variable domain DTAVSQTPKYLVTQMGNDKSIKCEQNLGHDTMYWYKQDSKKFLKIMFSYNNKELIINETVPNRFSPKSPDKAHLNLHINSLELGDSAVYFCASSQSTTMNTEAFFGQGTRLTVV.